This T cell receptor beta chain was sequenced in a study of T cell responses to AZD1222 COVID-19 vaccine. Study-level background: Doses given second, at about 4 or about 12 weeks, were pooled.

The method was immunoSEQ multiplex PCR; TCRdb's version includes in-frame clones alone and lacks a portion of them. The data show 95,000 to 150,000 clones, about 87% seen once. Study-wide results and caveats: Increases in Spike-specific TCR breadth and depth were seen after two AZD1222 doses. Possibly, clonal diversity was underestimated; donors were largely white British and included more females. Along spike, vaccine-associated CD4 TCRs were found throughout, with dominance at 160-218 and 743-854.

As concerns this clone: Antigen unknown.

Source: peripheral blood, taken on day 0 of AZD1222 vaccination. This TCR came from an adult in good health.

This CDR3 is CASSTLFETEAFF. CDR3 nucleotide sequence: TGTGCCAGCAGCACCCTGTTCGAGACTGAAGCTTTCTTT. The chain joins TRBV11-2 to TRBJ1-1; D gene ambiguous. Between the trimmed V and J ends, which lost 5 bases and 5 bases, there was a span of 12 bases. The CDR3 covers 13 residues. CDR1 is SGHAT and CDR2 is FQNNGV in the germline V gene.